These T cell receptor beta chains were read from a single sample in a study of blood T cell repertoires in COVID-19. Clones were sequenced by immunoSEQ multiplex PCR, and TCRdb holds only the in-frame ones, with some missing. This sample has about 180,000 clones, with about 87% found just once. The sequencing sample was made of peripheral blood. The receptors were sampled from a man between 60 and 75 years old with COVID-19, enrolled during active disease. Each CDR3 is given with its conserved first and last residue. D genes are given only for firm matches. Expanded clones are given a class, and other clones once, few, many or no size at all.

TRBD2	TRBV6-2/TRBV6-3	17	NA	TRBJ2-3	CASSPLAGAGGPDTQYF	TGTGCCAGCAGCCCCCTCGCGGGAGCGGGAGGGCCCGATACGCAGTATTTT
TRBD1	TRBV3-1/TRBV3-2	12	NA	TRBJ1-1	CASGDRSTEAFF	TGTGCCAGCGGGGACAGGAGCACTGAAGCTTTCTTT
TRBD2	TRBV7-3	15	NA	TRBJ2-3	CASSLLAGGGDTQYF	TGTGCCAGCAGCTTATTGGCGGGAGGAGGAGATACGCAGTATTTT
TRBD2	TRBV6-2/TRBV6-3	16	NA	TRBJ2-1	CASSTPSGGSPIKQFF	TGTGCCAGCAGTACCCCGAGCGGGGGGAGCCCCATAAAGCAGTTCTTC
TRBD1	TRBV24-1	17	NA	TRBJ2-7	CATSDLDPDRGMYEQYF	TGTGCCACCAGTGATTTGGATCCGGACAGGGGTATGTACGAGCAGTACTTC
NA	TRBV7-3	16	NA	TRBJ2-2	CASSQAPGTNTGELFF	TGTGCCAGCAGCCAAGCGCCGGGGACGAACACCGGGGAGCTGTTTTTT
TRBD2	TRBV27	23	NA	TRBJ2-6	CASSLSGLAGGFNQYSGANVLTF	TGTGCCAGCAGTTTATCGGGACTAGCGGGGGGCTTTAACCAGTACTCTGGGGCCAACGTCCTGACTTTC
NA	TRBV6-5	13	NA	TRBJ1-4	CASSYVLNEKLFF	TGTGCCAGCAGTTACGTCCTTAATGAAAAACTGTTTTTT
NA	TRBV28	14	NA	TRBJ2-5	CASKRPGAQETQYF	TGTGCCAGCAAACGCCCGGGTGCACAAGAGACCCAGTACTTC
TRBD1	TRBV5-3	14	once	TRBJ1-1	CARSLQGKNTEAFF	TGTGCCAGAAGCTTACAGGGGAAGAACACTGAAGCTTTCTTT
NA	TRBV6-6	15	NA	TRBJ1-5	CASSSLQVTNQPQHF	TGTGCCAGCAGTTCTTTACAGGTAACCAATCAGCCCCAGCATTTT
NA	TRBV5-4	13	NA	TRBJ1-2	CASSLDRVYGYTF	TGTGCCAGCAGCTTGGACAGGGTGTATGGCTACACCTTC
NA	TRBV2	15	few	TRBJ1-1	CASRKGSSQNTEAFF	TGTGCCAGCAGGAAGGGGTCATCCCAGAACACTGAAGCTTTCTTT
NA	TRBV6-6	13	NA	TRBJ1-4	CASTGGPNEKLFF	TGTGCCAGCACCGGAGGGCCCAATGAAAAACTGTTTTTT
NA	TRBV11-3	15	NA	TRBJ1-2	CASSSRANANYGYTF	TGTGCCAGCAGCTCCAGAGCGAATGCTAACTATGGCTACACCTTC
TRBD1	TRBV5-1	14	NA	TRBJ2-2	CASSFRQGTGELFF	TGCGCCAGCAGCTTCCGACAGGGGACCGGGGAGCTGTTTTTT
TRBD1	TRBV18	17	once	TRBJ2-2	CASSPQGQGAITGELFF	TGTGCCAGCTCACCACAGGGACAGGGGGCGATCACCGGGGAGCTGTTTTTT
TRBD2	TRBV4-2	15	NA	TRBJ2-7	CASSPWEAGAYEQYF	TGTGCCAGCAGCCCCTGGGAGGCGGGAGCCTACGAGCAGTACTTC
NA	TRBV19	12	few	TRBJ1-5	CASSSRAQPQHF	TGTGCCAGTAGTAGCCGAGCCCAGCCCCAGCATTTT
NA	TRBV4-3	13	NA	TRBJ2-1	CASSHAGRPEQFF	TGCGCCAGCAGCCATGCAGGTCGCCCCGAGCAGTTCTTC
NA	TRBV6-4	12	NA	TRBJ1-2	CASSDTGYGYTF	TGTGCCAGCAGTGACACAGGCTATGGCTACACCTTC
TRBD1	TRBV7-2	16	NA	TRBJ1-1	CASSDIGQGRFTEAFF	TGTGCCAGCAGCGATATCGGACAGGGACGATTCACTGAAGCTTTCTTT
NA	TRBV10-3	15	once	TRBJ1-5	CAISETGTLTRPQHF	TGTGCCATCAGTGAAACCGGGACATTAACTCGGCCCCAGCATTTT